This TCR beta chain was documented in a study of shared clonotypes between healthy human individuals. The CDR3 covers 15 residues. V shed 6 bases and J 4 bases; nucleotides not matched to a gene: 9. CDR1 and CDR2 (germline): MNHNS, SASEGT. This clone was counted a few times. Using immunoSEQ multiplex PCR, the repertoire was profiled, and TCRdb retains in-frame clones only, with some absent. The table shows some 95,000 clones, with 60% to 75% occurring only once. The sequence came from a man aged 25-40 years in good health. Sequenced input: memory CD8+ T cells sorted from blood. Specified subset: CD45RO+ cells pooled with CCR7-negative TemRA cells. The J gene is TRBJ2-7, the V gene TRBV6-1, with TRBD1 matching over 10 bases. For the CDR3, the DNA is TGTGCCAGCAGGCATGCGGGACAGGGGTCTTACGAGCAGTACTTC. Its translation is CASRHAGQGSYEQYF.